This is a list of T cell receptor beta chains from one sample in a study of blood T cell repertoires in COVID-19. The repertoire was sequenced with immunoSEQ multiplex PCR; TCRdb's copy has only in-frame clones and lacks some. The sample has roughly 440,000 clones, around 88% seen once. Input material: peripheral blood. The receptors derive from a woman in her forties or fifties with COVID-19, enrolled during active disease. CDR3s include the opening cysteine and the closing phenylalanine or tryptophan. D genes are given only for firm matches. Size is omitted from some rows. Given values are once, few, many or a class for expanded clones.

j_gene,d_gene,abundance,v_gene,CDR3aa,CDR3nt
TRBJ2-5,TRBD2,once,TRBV24-1,CATSDTLAGGETQYF,TGTGCCACCAGTGATACTCTAGCGGGGGGAGAGACCCAGTACTTC
TRBJ1-5,-,once,TRBV19,CASSRLYREPQHF,TGTGCCAGTAGTAGGCTCTACAGGGAGCCCCAGCATTTT
TRBJ2-3,-,-,TRBV5-5,CASRPDSTTDTQYF,TGTGCCAGCAGACCTGACTCCACCACAGATACGCAGTATTTT
TRBJ2-4,-,-,TRBV10-2,CASVGPGAKNIQYF,TGCGCCAGCGTGGGGCCCGGGGCCAAAAACATTCAGTACTTC
TRBJ2-1,TRBD2,few,TRBV19,CASRLTAGGNEQFF,TGTGCCAGTAGGCTAACGGCGGGGGGGAATGAGCAGTTCTTC
TRBJ2-1,TRBD1,-,TRBV10-3,CASFGPGQGANEQFF,TGTGCCAGCTTCGGACCGGGACAGGGGGCCAATGAGCAGTTCTTC
TRBJ1-1,-,-,TRBV9,CASSVAPTGTEAFF,TGTGCCAGCAGCGTAGCTCCCACGGGCACTGAAGCTTTCTTT
TRBJ2-7,-,-,TRBV12-1,CASSPRLGYEQYF,TGTGCCAGCAGCCCTAGACTGGGCTACGAGCAGTACTTC
TRBJ1-2,-,-,TRBV5-1,CASSLDGSYGYTF,TGCGCCAGCAGCTTGGACGGGAGCTATGGCTACACCTTC
TRBJ1-2,-,-,TRBV2,CASSEAVMAAGYTF,TGTGCCAGCAGTGAAGCAGTCATGGCGGCGGGCTACACCTTC
TRBJ2-3,TRBD2,-,TRBV27,CAAGAGGLAQYF,TGTGCCGCGGGGGCGGGGGGGCTGGCGCAGTATTTT
TRBJ2-3,-,-,TRBV7-2,CASSSSGTYSTDTQYF,TGTGCCAGCAGCTCTTCAGGGACTTACAGCACAGATACGCAGTATTTT
TRBJ1-1,-,-,TRBV30,CAWNRFNTEAFF,TGTGCCTGGAACAGATTCAACACTGAAGCTTTCTTT
TRBJ1-1,TRBD1,-,TRBV3-1/TRBV3-2,CASSQANRGAEAFF,TGTGCCAGCAGCCAAGCCAACAGGGGAGCTGAAGCTTTCTTT
TRBJ2-7,TRBD1,-,TRBV10-3,CAISDSGTVYEQYF,TGTGCCATCAGTGATTCCGGGACAGTTTACGAGCAGTACTTC
TRBJ2-3,TRBD2,-,TRBV18,CASSPRPTSGATDTQYF,TGTGCCAGCTCACCCCGACCGACTAGCGGGGCCACAGATACGCAGTATTTT
TRBJ2-3,-,-,TRBV10-1,CASSDGGTTDTQYF,TGCGCCAGCAGTGATGGGGGGACCACAGATACGCAGTATTTT
TRBJ2-5,-,-,TRBV27,CASSPADNKETQYF,TGTGCCAGCAGTCCGGCCGACAATAAAGAGACCCAGTACTTC
TRBJ2-1,TRBD1,-,TRBV3-1/TRBV3-2,CASSHWDSHEQFF,TGTGCCAGCAGCCACTGGGACAGTCATGAGCAGTTCTTC
TRBJ1-3,TRBD1,-,TRBV18,CASSDLGQSFSGNTIYF,TGTGCCAGCTCGGACTTGGGACAGAGTTTCTCTGGAAACACCATATATTTT
TRBJ1-1,-,-,TRBV5-1,CASSSTPGLYEAFF,TGCGCCAGCAGCTCAACTCCGGGACTGTATGAAGCTTTCTTT
TRBJ2-5,-,-,TRBV6-5,CASSDSQRETQYF,TGTGCCAGCAGCGACTCCCAGAGAGAGACCCAGTACTTC
TRBJ1-2,TRBD1,-,TRBV9,CASSVSGTGTLNYGYTF,TGTGCCAGCAGCGTGTCCGGGACAGGAACCCTGAACTATGGCTACACCTTC